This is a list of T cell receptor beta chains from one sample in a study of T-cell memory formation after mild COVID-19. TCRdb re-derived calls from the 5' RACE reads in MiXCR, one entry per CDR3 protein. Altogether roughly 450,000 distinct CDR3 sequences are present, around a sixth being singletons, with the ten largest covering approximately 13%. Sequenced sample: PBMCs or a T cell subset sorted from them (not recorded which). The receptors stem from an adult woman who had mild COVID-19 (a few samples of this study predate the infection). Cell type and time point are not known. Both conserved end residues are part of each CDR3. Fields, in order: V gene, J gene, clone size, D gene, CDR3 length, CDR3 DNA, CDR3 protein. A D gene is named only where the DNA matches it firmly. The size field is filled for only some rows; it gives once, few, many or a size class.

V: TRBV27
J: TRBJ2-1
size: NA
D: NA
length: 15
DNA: TGTGCCAGCAGTTGGGGGGTCCCCTCCTACAATGAGCAGTTCTTC
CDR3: CASSWGVPSYNEQFF

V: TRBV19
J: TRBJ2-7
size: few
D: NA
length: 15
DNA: TGTGCCAGTAGTATTAATTCAAGGACCTCCTACGAGCAGTACTTC
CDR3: CASSINSRTSYEQYF

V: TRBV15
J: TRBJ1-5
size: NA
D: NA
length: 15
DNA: TGTGCCACCAGGAGGGGGGAGACGAGCAATCAGCCCCAGCATTTT
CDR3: CATRRGETSNQPQHF

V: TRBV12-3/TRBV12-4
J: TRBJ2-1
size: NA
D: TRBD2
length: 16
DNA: TGTGCCAGCAGTTTATGGACTAGCGGGAAGTACAATGAGCAGTTCTTC
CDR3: CASSLWTSGKYNEQFF

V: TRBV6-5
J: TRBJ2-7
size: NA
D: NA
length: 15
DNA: TGTGCCAGCAGTTACTCGAGGTTGGGCGGGTACGAGCAGTACTTC
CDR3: CASSYSRLGGYEQYF

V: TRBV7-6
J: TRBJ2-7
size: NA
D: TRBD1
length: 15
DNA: TGTGCCAGCAGCTTAGGGGACAGGGCCCCTTACGAGCAGTACTTC
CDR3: CASSLGDRAPYEQYF

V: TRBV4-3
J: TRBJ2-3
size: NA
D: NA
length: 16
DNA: TGCGCCAGCAGCCAAGATAGGAGGGATGGGACAGATACGCAGTATTTT
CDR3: CASSQDRRDGTDTQYF

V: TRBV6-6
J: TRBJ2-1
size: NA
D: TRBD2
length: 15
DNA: TGTGCCAGCAGTGGGGGACTAGGAATGTACAATGAGCAGTTCTTC
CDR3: CASSGGLGMYNEQFF

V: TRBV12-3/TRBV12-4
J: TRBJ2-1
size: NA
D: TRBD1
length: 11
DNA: TGTGCCAGCGGGACAGTTAATGAGCAGTTCTTC
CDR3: CASGTVNEQFF

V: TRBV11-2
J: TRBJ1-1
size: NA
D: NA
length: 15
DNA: TGTGCCAGCAGCTTAGGGGCCCACTTGAACACTGAAGCTTTCTTT
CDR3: CASSLGAHLNTEAFF

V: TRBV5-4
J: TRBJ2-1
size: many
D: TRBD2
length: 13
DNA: TGTGCCAGCAGAACGGGGGGGAGGAATGAGCAGTTCTTC
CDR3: CASRTGGRNEQFF

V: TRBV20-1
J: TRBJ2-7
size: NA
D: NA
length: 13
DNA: TGCAGTGCTGGGGGGCAGGGGAAGAGCGAGCAGTACTTC
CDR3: CSAGGQGKSEQYF

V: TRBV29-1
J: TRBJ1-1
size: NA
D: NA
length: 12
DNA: TGCAGCGTTGAGGATACGAACACTGAAGCTTTCTTT
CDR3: CSVEDTNTEAFF

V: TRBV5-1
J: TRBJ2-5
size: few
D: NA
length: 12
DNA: TGCGCCAGCTCCGACGGGGACGAGACCCAGTACTTC
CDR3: CASSDGDETQYF

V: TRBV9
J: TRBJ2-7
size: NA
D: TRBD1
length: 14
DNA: TGTGCCAGCAGCGTCGGGACAGGGATCTACGAGCAGTACTTC
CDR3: CASSVGTGIYEQYF